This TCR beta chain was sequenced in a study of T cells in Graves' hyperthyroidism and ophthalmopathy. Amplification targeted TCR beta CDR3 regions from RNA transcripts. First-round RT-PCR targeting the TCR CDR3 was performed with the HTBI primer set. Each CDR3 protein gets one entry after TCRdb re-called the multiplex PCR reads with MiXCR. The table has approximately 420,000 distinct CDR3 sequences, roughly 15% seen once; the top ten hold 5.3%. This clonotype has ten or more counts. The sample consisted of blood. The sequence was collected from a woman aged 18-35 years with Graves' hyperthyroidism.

This CDR3 reads CAIQAGSDTQYF. CDR3 bases: TGTGCCATTCAAGCGGGGTCAGATACGCAGTATTTT. The chain uses TRBV12-3 or TRBV12-4 and TRBJ2-3; TRBD2 agrees at 7 bases. V gave up 10 bases and J gave up 4 bases; unmatched junction bases: 5. The CDR3 sequence is 12 residues long.